The 21 T cell receptor beta chains below come from one sample, sequenced in a study of blood T cell repertoires in COVID-19. Libraries were prepared by immunoSEQ multiplex PCR; TCRdb keeps only in-frame clonotypes and omits some of them. The repertoire holds about 470,000 clones, roughly 87% seen once, with 0.65% to 0.9% in the top ten. Sequenced material: PBMCs or T cells enriched from blood (not recorded which). The receptors derive from a woman aged 18-29 years who had recovered from COVID-19.

The chain recombines TRBV12-5 with TRBJ1-5; no firm D call. Germline V gene lookup returns CDR1 LGHNT and CDR2 FRNRAP. The CDR3 runs 14 residues. V was pared by 5 bases and J by 4 bases, with 12 bases between. The CDR3 bases are TGTGCTAGTGGTCCCGGACTAACTAATCAGCCCCAGCATTTT. This codes for CASGPGLTNQPQHF.

J is TRBJ1-1 and V is TRBV5-6; the match to TRBD1 covers 11 bases. CDR3 size: 15 residues. Trimming removed 4 bases from V and 4 bases from J; junction bases left unmatched: 6. Germline V gene sequence: CDR1 SGHDT, CDR2 YYEEEE. The CDR3 nucleotides are TGTGCCAGCAGCGCATCCGGGACAGGGGGCACTGAAGCTTTCTTT. It yields the protein CASSASGTGGTEAFF.

This clone was counted a single time. The genes are TRBV4-2 and TRBJ1-1, with D perhaps TRBD1 (5 bases). The CDR3 loop spans 13 amino acids. In germline, CDR1 is LGHNA, CDR2 YNFKEQ. Trimming left V 3 bases short and J 4 bases short, with 9 bases between. CDR3 sequence reads: CASSHGTTTEAFF. The CDR3 DNA is TGTGCCAGCAGCCATGGGACTACCACTGAAGCTTTCTTT.

V usage is TRBV6-1 and J usage is TRBJ1-1, with 8 bases lining up with TRBD1. The CDR3 loop spans 14 amino acids. J lost 5 bases, V lost 1 base, and 3 bases had no gene match. Germline-derived CDR1 and CDR2 are MNHNS and SASEGT. The CDR3 nucleotides read TGTGCCAGCAGTGAAGTACAGGGGGGGACTGAAGCTTTCTTT. This sequence encodes CASSEVQGGTEAFF.

The gene calls are TRBV7-9 and TRBJ1-3; TRBD1 is a possible D gene (5 bases). V was shortened by 3 bases and J by 0 bases, with 12 bases between the two germline ends. Germline assignment: CDR1 SEHNR and CDR2 FQNEAQ (reference sequence). The CDR3 is 16 residues long. CDR3 amino acids: CASSLDTSSSGNTIYF. In DNA, the CDR3 is TGTGCCAGCAGCTTGGACACCAGTTCCTCTGGAAACACCATATATTTT.

This clone appeared once. The chain recombines TRBV27 with TRBJ1-5, with 10 nucleotides matching TRBD1. J lost 4 bases, V lost 10 bases, and 10 bases had no gene match. The V gene's germline CDR1 is MNHEY and CDR2 SMNVEV (reference sequence). This CDR3 region has 15 residues. The CDR3 coding sequence is TGTGCCACCCACCCGGGACAGGGGTTAAATCAGCCCCAGCATTTT. Its protein is CATHPGQGLNQPQHF.

The V gene is TRBV10-1, the J gene TRBJ2-1; TRBD2 aligns across 7 bases. V lost 2 bases, J lost 6 bases, and 7 bases stayed unmatched. This CDR3 has 15 residues. The germline CDR1 and CDR2 sequences are WNHNN and SYGVQD (reference sequence). The CDR3 protein is CASSEGGDRGNEQFF. DNA for the CDR3: TGCGCCAGCAGTGAGGGGGGGGACCGTGGCAATGAGCAGTTCTTC.

The V call is TRBV30, the J call TRBJ1-3; D ambiguous. V shed 3 bases and J shed 9 bases, with 15 bases lying between them. The germline gives CDR1 GTSNPN, CDR2 SVGIG (reference sequence). This CDR3 spans 13 amino acids. CDR3 DNA sequence: TGTGCCTGGAGGGGCGAAGATGTGGGCACCATATATTTT. Its translation: CAWRGEDVGTIYF. Full variable domain (missing parts from reference TRBV30 and TRBJ1-3): SQTIHQWPATLVQPVGSPLSLECTVEGTSNPNLYWYRQAAGRGLQLLFYSVGIGQISSEVPQNLSASRPQDRQFILSSKKLLLSDSGFYLCAWRGEDVGTIYFGEGSWLTVV.

This rearrangement joins TRBV28 to TRBJ2-2; D uncertain. From germline, CDR1 is MDHEN and CDR2 SYDVKM. The CDR3 runs to 13 residues. V lost 4 bases and J 7 bases, leaving 10 bases between the germline ends. CDR3 sequence: CASSSVNGGELFF. CDR3 sequence (DNA): TGTGCCAGCAGTTCGGTAAACGGCGGGGAGCTGTTTTTT.

This chain connects TRBV3-1 (or the pseudogene TRBV3-2) to TRBJ2-3; 7 bases are a match to TRBD1. This CDR3 is 15 amino acids long. In germline, CDR1 is LGHDT, CDR2 YNNKEL (reference sequence). V gave up 2 bases and J gave up 3 bases; unmatched junction bases: 5. The CDR3 DNA sequence: TGTGCCAGCAGCCAACAGAGGGGGCTAACAGATACGCAGTATTTT. It translates to CASSQQRGLTDTQYF.

The chain combines TRBV11-1 with TRBJ1-1; possibly TRBD1 for D (6 bases). Germline CDR1 is SGHAT and CDR2 is FQDESV (reference sequence). Trimming took 1 base from V and 10 from J, leaving 13 bases between them. The CDR3 loop spans 13 amino acids. The CDR3 DNA follows: TGTGCCAGCAGCTTAGGCAGGGGTGAGAGAGCTTTCTTT. This codes for CASSLGRGERAFF. The full variable domain, with the rest looked up from reference TRBV11-1 and TRBJ1-1, is EAEVAQSPRYKITEKSQAVAFWCDPISGHATLYWYRQILGQGPELLVQFQDESVVDDSQLPKDRFSAERLKGVDSTLKIQPAELGDSAMYLCASSLGRGERAFFGQGTRLTVV.

The chain couples TRBV28 to TRBJ2-7; the D is unclear. The germline V gene has CDR1 MDHEN and CDR2 SYDVKM. This CDR3 has 12 residues. Trimming removed 4 bases at V and 1 base at J, with 5 bases between. This chain's CDR3 is CASSSPSYEQYF. CDR3 bases: TGTGCCAGCAGTTCCCCTTCCTACGAGCAGTACTTC. The full variable domain, completed using reference TRBV28 and TRBJ2-7, is DVKVTQSSRYLVKRTGEKVFLECVQDMDHENMFWYRQDPGLGLRLIYFSYDVKMKEKGDIPEGYSVSREKKERFSLILESASTNQTSMYLCASSSPSYEQYFGPGTRLTVT.

The chain joins TRBV19 to TRBJ2-3; TRBD2 aligns across 14 bases. CDR3 length: 16 residues. The junction had 10 bases not matched to a gene; V was cut back by 8 bases and J by 6 bases. Germline V CDR1 and CDR2: LNHDA, SQIVND (reference sequence). The CDR3 DNA follows: TGTGCCAGTCGGACTAGCGGGGGGACGACTGGGGATACGCAGTATTTT. Its protein product is CASRTSGGTTGDTQYF.

The rearrangement links TRBV28 to TRBJ2-5; D ambiguous. This CDR3 contains 14 residues. The ends were cut back, 2 bases at V and 2 bases at J, with 9 bases in the middle. Per the germline V gene, CDR1 is MDHEN and CDR2 is SYDVKM. CDR3 amino acids: CASSLIGVQETQYF. The CDR3 region has the DNA TGTGCCAGCAGTTTAATCGGAGTACAAGAGACCCAGTACTTC.

The genes are TRBV19 and TRBJ2-2; 7 positions agree with TRBD1. The CDR3 is made up of 15 amino acids. After removal of 7 bases from V and 4 bases from J, the junction contained 9 bases not matched to a gene. CDR1 LNHDA and CDR2 SQIVND come from the germline V gene (reference sequence). CDR3 bases: TGTGCCAGTAACTTTGGAGAGGGGGCCACCGGGGAGCTGTTTTTT. Residues: CASNFGEGATGELFF.

This sequence joins TRBV12-3 or TRBV12-4 and TRBJ2-7; D possibly corresponds to TRBD1 (5 bases). CDR3 length: 13 amino acids. V was pared by 4 bases and J by 3 bases, with 10 bases between. CDR3 DNA: TGTGCCAGCAGTTCGTGGGGCGGCTACGAGCAGTACTTC. Translated: CASSSWGGYEQYF.

This CDR3 is CASSPSLYEQYF. The CDR3 DNA reads TGTGCCAGCTCACCAAGCTTATACGAGCAGTACTTC. The V call is TRBV18, the J call TRBJ2-7; D uncertain. V was clipped by 2 bases and J by 4 bases, with 6 bases between them. CDR1 is KGHSH, CDR2 LQKENI, per germline. There are 12 residues in the CDR3.

V usage is TRBV6-5 and J usage is TRBJ2-3; maybe TRBD1 (6 bases). This CDR3 is built from 14 residues. The V gene's germline CDR1 is MNHEY and CDR2 SVGAGI. V lost 6 bases, J lost 5 bases, and 15 bases lay in between. The CDR3 coding sequence is TGTGCCAGCAGAGACTTTGGGGGCCAAGATACGCAGTATTTT. Protein sequence: CASRDFGGQDTQYF.

The CDR3 region has the DNA TGTGCCAGCAGCTTAATCCTAGCGGGGGACCGGCTGTTCTTC. Its translation is CASSLILAGDRLFF. V is TRBV11-2 and J is TRBJ2-1; 10 bases match TRBD2. The V gene's germline CDR1 is SGHAT and CDR2 FQNNGV. The CDR3 is made up of 14 amino acids. V lost 2 bases to trimming and J lost 15 bases; unmatched junction nucleotides: 10.

For this clone: A clone one base away is much larger, so this may be a read error. The rearrangement links TRBV6-5 to TRBJ1-3, with TRBD1 matching over 7 bases. The V segment lost 6 bases and the J segment 4 bases; nucleotides outside the gene matches: 6. The CDR3 sequence is 14 residues long. Germline loops: CDR1 MNHEY, CDR2 SVGAGI. In nucleotides, the CDR3 is TGTGCCAGCAGCCCGACAGGGCTCGGAAACACCATATATTTT. The encoded protein is CASSPTGLGNTIYF.

V is TRBV4-1 and J is TRBJ1-1; the D gene is possibly TRBD1 (6 bases). The V gene's germline CDR1 is MGHRA and CDR2 YSYEKL. V shed 1 base and J shed 0 bases, with 12 bases lying between them. The CDR3 length is 16 residues. The CDR3 loop reads CASSQGKGTLNTEAFF. The CDR3 DNA follows: TGCGCCAGCAGCCAAGGGAAAGGGACACTGAACACTGAAGCTTTCTTT.